A selection of T cell receptor beta chains follows, all from one sample in a study of Ad26.COV2.S vaccination and SARS-CoV-2 variants. Only in-frame clones appear in the TCRdb table, and some are missing; sequencing was by immunoSEQ multiplex PCR. The data contain over 100,000 clones, around 82% of them singletons. The sample was peripheral blood, taken after recovery from COVID-19. All receptors come from a human donor who had recovered from COVID-19. The CDR3 runs from the conserved cysteine through the conserved F or W. The order of the fields is V gene, J gene, CDR3 length, D gene, clone size, CDR3 DNA, CDR3 protein. The D gene is left open where the match is weak. A row's size may be missing; if present it is once, few, many or a size class.

V: TRBV6-1
J: TRBJ1-6
length: 18
D: TRBD1
size: .
DNA: TGTGCCAGCAGTGGACACCTGTCTACAGGGGAGAATAATTCACCCCTCCACTTT
CDR3: CASSGHLSTGENNSPLHF

V: TRBV6-1
J: TRBJ2-7
length: 14
D: .
size: .
DNA: TGTGCCAGCAGTGAAACGCAGGGCCCCTACGAGCAGTACTTC
CDR3: CASSETQGPYEQYF

V: TRBV19
J: TRBJ1-2
length: 12
D: .
size: few
DNA: TGTGCCAGTGGCAGGGGAATCTATGGCTACACCTTC
CDR3: CASGRGIYGYTF

V: TRBV28
J: TRBJ1-3
length: 14
D: .
size: few
DNA: TGTGCCAGCACAGGACTTTTCTCTGGAAACACCATATATTTT
CDR3: CASTGLFSGNTIYF

V: TRBV6-5
J: TRBJ2-4
length: 15
D: TRBD1
size: .
DNA: TGTGCCAGCAGTTCAGGGACAGTAGCCAAAAACATTCAGTACTTC
CDR3: CASSSGTVAKNIQYF

V: TRBV19
J: TRBJ1-1
length: 17
D: TRBD1
size: .
DNA: TGTGCCAGTAGTATTGGCCCAGGGGGCGCGATGAACACTGAAGCTTTCTTT
CDR3: CASSIGPGGAMNTEAFF

V: TRBV13
J: TRBJ2-7
length: 14
D: TRBD1
size: .
DNA: TGTGCCAGCAGCAGGGGACAGTTGTCCTACGAGCAGTACTTC
CDR3: CASSRGQLSYEQYF

V: TRBV6-6
J: TRBJ1-5
length: 15
D: .
size: .
DNA: TGTGCCAGCAGCCTCACAGGTGCGGGCAATCAGCCCCAGCATTTT
CDR3: CASSLTGAGNQPQHF

V: TRBV19
J: TRBJ1-5
length: 16
D: TRBD1
size: few
DNA: TGTGCCAGCCGAAGGACAGGGGGCAATAGCAATCAGCCCCAGCATTTT
CDR3: CASRRTGGNSNQPQHF

V: TRBV5-6
J: TRBJ2-5
length: 13
D: .
size: .
DNA: TGTGCCAGCAGCTTGGGTAGCCAAGAGACCCAGTACTTC
CDR3: CASSLGSQETQYF

V: TRBV5-1
J: TRBJ2-1
length: 16
D: .
size: .
DNA: TGCGCCAGCAGCTTGGGTGGAGGGGGCTCCTACAATGAGCAGTTCTTC
CDR3: CASSLGGGGSYNEQFF

V: TRBV7-9
J: TRBJ1-1
length: 15
D: .
size: few
DNA: TGTGCCAGCAGCTTAGTAGGGGCCCTGAACACTGAAGCTTTCTTT
CDR3: CASSLVGALNTEAFF

V: TRBV10-3
J: TRBJ1-1
length: 17
D: .
size: .
DNA: TGTGCCATCAGTGAGTCTCTAGGAGGGGCCACGAACACTGAAGCTTTCTTT
CDR3: CAISESLGGATNTEAFF

V: TRBV5-1
J: TRBJ2-2
length: 15
D: TRBD2
size: .
DNA: TGCGCCTCCCGTGGGGGGGGTATCAACACCGGGGAGCTGTTTTTT
CDR3: CASRGGGINTGELFF

V: TRBV11-2
J: TRBJ1-1
length: 13
D: .
size: few
DNA: TGTGCCAGCAGCTCTCATTTACTCCCTGAAGCTTTCTTT
CDR3: CASSSHLLPEAFF

V: TRBV5-4
J: TRBJ2-7
length: 13
D: .
size: once
DNA: TGTGCCAGCAGCACAGATCGCTCCTACGAGCAGTACTTC
CDR3: CASSTDRSYEQYF

V: TRBV6-5
J: TRBJ1-1
length: 12
D: .
size: .
DNA: TGCGCGGTTGGGGGTCTGAACACTGAAGCTTTCTTT
CDR3: CAVGGLNTEAFF

V: TRBV2
J: TRBJ2-7
length: 12
D: .
size: .
DNA: TGTGCCAGCAGTGTCACGGATTACGAGCAGTACTTC
CDR3: CASSVTDYEQYF

V: TRBV19
J: TRBJ2-2
length: 15
D: TRBD1
size: .
DNA: TGTGCCAGTAGTTCTACAGGGGGAATCGCCGGGGAGCTGTTTTTT
CDR3: CASSSTGGIAGELFF

V: TRBV9
J: TRBJ2-7
length: 16
D: .
size: once
DNA: TGTGCCAGCAGCGTAGCTCCAGGCAGCCTGGGCTACGAGCAGTACTTC
CDR3: CASSVAPGSLGYEQYF

V: TRBV6-2/TRBV6-3
J: TRBJ1-3
length: 12
D: .
size: once
DNA: TGTGCCAGCAGTTACTCAGGACCGGACTTATATTTT
CDR3: CASSYSGPDLYF

V: TRBV10-3
J: TRBJ2-3
length: 14
D: .
size: .
DNA: TGTGCCATCAAAGGCCCGGCAGCCACAGATACGCAGTATTTT
CDR3: CAIKGPAATDTQYF

V: TRBV29-1
J: TRBJ2-3
length: 18
D: TRBD1
size: .
DNA: TGCAGCGTTGATCCGGGGCAGGGGGCAGGGTGGACCACAGATACGCAGTATTTT
CDR3: CSVDPGQGAGWTTDTQYF

V: TRBV30
J: TRBJ1-2
length: 12
D: TRBD1
size: .
DNA: TGTGCCTGGAGTCCGGGACAGGTTGGCTACACCTTC
CDR3: CAWSPGQVGYTF

V: TRBV2
J: TRBJ1-5
length: 15
D: TRBD1
size: .
DNA: TGTGCCAGCAGTTTTGACAGGGGCGGGTCGAAGCCCCAGCATTTT
CDR3: CASSFDRGGSKPQHF

V: TRBV29-1
J: TRBJ1-1
length: 15
D: .
size: .
DNA: TGCAGCGTTGAAGGAAGTTTGACAGCGAACACTGAAGCTTTCTTT
CDR3: CSVEGSLTANTEAFF

V: TRBV11-1
J: TRBJ1-1
length: 13
D: .
size: .
DNA: TGTGCCAGCAGCCCCAGTCAGAACACTGAAGCTTTCTTT
CDR3: CASSPSQNTEAFF

V: TRBV7-9
J: TRBJ2-7
length: 15
D: .
size: .
DNA: TGTGCCAGTACCAAGGGGACAACTCCCTCCTACGAGCAGTACTTC
CDR3: CASTKGTTPSYEQYF

V: TRBV27
J: TRBJ1-6
length: 17
D: .
size: .
DNA: TGTGCCAGCAGTCTGAGGACAGCTCCGGGGGATAATTCACCCCTCCACTTT
CDR3: CASSLRTAPGDNSPLHF